This T cell receptor (beta chain) stems from a study of breast tumors, draining lymph nodes, adjacent tissues. The study's findings and limits: Most tumor T cells seemingly derive from lymph node, then expand in tumor. The lymph node origin of tumor T cells was framed as consistent with a hypothesis, not demonstrated.

Comments on this clonotype: Its specificity is not known.

The ends were cut back, 0 bases at V and 3 bases at J, with 10 bases in the middle. Germline V gene lookup returns CDR1 SGHTA and CDR2 FQGNSA. The length of the CDR3 is 15 residues. A single record per CDR3 protein comes from TCRdb applying MiXCR to the multiplex PCR reads. The sample carries some 15,000 distinct CDR3 sequences, roughly two thirds recorded once. The chain carries TRBV7-2 and TRBJ2-3; D gene unclear. The sequenced material came from tumor-adjacent breast tissue. This receptor was obtained from a female donor with breast cancer. Some clones in this sample may be carry-over from other donors' samples. The CDR3 nucleotides are TGTGCCAGCAGCTTAGCCCCAACGAGAACAGATACGCAGTATTTT. Its protein is CASSLAPTRTDTQYF.